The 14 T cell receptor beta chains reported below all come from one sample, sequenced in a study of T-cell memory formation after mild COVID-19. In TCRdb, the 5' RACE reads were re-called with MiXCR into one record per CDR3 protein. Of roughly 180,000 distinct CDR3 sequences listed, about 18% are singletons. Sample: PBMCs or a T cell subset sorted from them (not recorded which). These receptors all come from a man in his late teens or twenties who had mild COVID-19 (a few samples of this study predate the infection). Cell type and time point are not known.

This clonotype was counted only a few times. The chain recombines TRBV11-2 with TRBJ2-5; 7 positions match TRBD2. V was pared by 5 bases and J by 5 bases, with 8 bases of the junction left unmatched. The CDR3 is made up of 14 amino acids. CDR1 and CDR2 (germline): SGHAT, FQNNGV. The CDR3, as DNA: TGTGCCAGCAGCGCTCAACTGGGGGGGGAGACCCAGTACTTC. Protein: CASSAQLGGETQYF.

The CDR3, as DNA: TGCAGTGCTAGGGCGCCATTCGACACTGAAGCTTTCTTT. Amino acids: CSARAPFDTEAFF. J is TRBJ1-1 and V is TRBV20-1; no clear D gene. Trimming left V 3 bases short and J 3 bases short, with 11 bases between. The CDR3 loop spans 13 amino acids. Germline V gives CDR1 DFQATT, CDR2 SNEGSKA (reference sequence).

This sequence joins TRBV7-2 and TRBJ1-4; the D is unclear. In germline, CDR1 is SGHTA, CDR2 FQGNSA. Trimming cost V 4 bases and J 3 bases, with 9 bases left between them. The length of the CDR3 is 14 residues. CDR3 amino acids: CASSSQISNEKLFF. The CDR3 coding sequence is TGTGCCAGCAGCTCACAGATCTCTAATGAAAAACTGTTTTTT. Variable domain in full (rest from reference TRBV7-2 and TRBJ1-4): GAGVSQSPSNKVTEKGKDVELRCDPISGHTALYWYRQSLGQGLEFLIYFQGNSAPDKSGLPSDRFSAERTGGSVSTLTIQRTQQEDSAVYLCASSSQISNEKLFFGSGTQLSVL.

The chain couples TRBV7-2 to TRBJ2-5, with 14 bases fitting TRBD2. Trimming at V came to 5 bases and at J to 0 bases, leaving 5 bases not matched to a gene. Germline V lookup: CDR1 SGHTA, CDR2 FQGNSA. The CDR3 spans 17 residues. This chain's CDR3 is CASSQGLAGAYQETQYF. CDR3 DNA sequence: TGTGCCAGCAGCCAGGGACTAGCGGGGGCCTACCAAGAGACCCAGTACTTC.

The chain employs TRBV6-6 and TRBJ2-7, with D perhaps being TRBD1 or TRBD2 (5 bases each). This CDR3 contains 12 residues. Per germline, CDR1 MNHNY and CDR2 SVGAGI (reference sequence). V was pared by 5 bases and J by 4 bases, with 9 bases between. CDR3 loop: CASSEGFYEQYF. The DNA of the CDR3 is TGTGCCAGCAGTGAGGGGTTTTACGAGCAGTACTTC.

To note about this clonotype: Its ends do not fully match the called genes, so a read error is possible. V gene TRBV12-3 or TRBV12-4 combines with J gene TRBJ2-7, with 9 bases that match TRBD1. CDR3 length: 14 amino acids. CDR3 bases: TGTGCCAGCAGGAAGGGACAGGGTGACTCCCTCAGGGACTTC. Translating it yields CASRKGQGDSLRDF.

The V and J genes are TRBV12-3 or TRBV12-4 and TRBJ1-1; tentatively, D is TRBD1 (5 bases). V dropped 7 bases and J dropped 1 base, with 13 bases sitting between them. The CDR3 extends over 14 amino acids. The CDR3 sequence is CASTLQAPNTEAFF. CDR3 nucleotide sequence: TGTGCCAGCACCCTACAGGCCCCGAACACTGAAGCTTTCTTT.

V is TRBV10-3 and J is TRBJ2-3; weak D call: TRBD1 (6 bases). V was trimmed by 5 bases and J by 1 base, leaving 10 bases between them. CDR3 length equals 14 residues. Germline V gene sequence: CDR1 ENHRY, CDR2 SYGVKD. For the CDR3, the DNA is TGTGCCATCAGTTCGAGACAGGGCACAGATACGCAGTATTTT. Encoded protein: CAISSRQGTDTQYF.

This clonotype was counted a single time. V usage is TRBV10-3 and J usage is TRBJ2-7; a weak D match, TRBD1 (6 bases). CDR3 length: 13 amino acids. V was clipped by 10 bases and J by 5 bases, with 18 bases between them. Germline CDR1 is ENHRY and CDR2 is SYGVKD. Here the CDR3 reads CATSLGGRDEQYV. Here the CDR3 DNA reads TGTGCCACCTCCCTAGGGGGACGGGACGAGCAGTACGTC.

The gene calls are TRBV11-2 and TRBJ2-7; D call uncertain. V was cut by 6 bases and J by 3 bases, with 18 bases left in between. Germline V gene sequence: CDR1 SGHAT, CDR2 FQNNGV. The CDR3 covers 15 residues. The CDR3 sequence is CASSKAGSGGYEQYF. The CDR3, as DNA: TGTGCCAGCAGTAAAGCCGGGTCCGGTGGCTACGAGCAGTACTTC.

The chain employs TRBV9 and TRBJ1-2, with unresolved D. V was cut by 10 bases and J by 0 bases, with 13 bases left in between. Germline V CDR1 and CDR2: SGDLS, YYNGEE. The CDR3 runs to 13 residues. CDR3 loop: CALRVLANYGYTF. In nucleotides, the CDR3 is TGTGCCCTTCGGGTCTTAGCTAACTATGGCTACACCTTC.

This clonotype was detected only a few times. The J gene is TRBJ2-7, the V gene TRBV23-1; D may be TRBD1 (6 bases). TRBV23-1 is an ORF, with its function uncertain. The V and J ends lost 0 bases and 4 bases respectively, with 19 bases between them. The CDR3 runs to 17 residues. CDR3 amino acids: CASSQSISGTPDYEQYF. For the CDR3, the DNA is TGCGCCAGCAGTCAATCGATTTCCGGGACACCTGATTACGAGCAGTACTTC.

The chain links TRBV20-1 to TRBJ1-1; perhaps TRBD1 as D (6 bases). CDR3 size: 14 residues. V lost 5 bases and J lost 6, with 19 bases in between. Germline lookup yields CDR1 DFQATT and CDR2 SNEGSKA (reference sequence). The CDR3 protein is CSAGSVQGVAEAFF. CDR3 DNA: TGCAGTGCTGGGTCGGTACAGGGCGTCGCTGAAGCTTTCTTT.

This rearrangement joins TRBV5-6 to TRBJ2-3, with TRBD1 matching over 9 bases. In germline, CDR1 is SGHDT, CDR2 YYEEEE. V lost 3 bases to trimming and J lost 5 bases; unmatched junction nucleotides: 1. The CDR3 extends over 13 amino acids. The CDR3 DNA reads TGTGCCAGCAGCTGGGGACAGGGAGATACGCAGTATTTT. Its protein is CASSWGQGDTQYF.